This T cell receptor (beta chain) was identified in a study of CXCR3-negative and CXCR3-positive naive CD8 T cells. Whole-study results and caveats: CXCR3-negative naive cells had less hydrophobic TRB CDR3s than did CXCR3-positive naive cells.

In preparing the TRB cDNA libraries, 5' RACE with UMI labels was used. TCRdb reprocessed the 5' RACE reads and keeps a single row for each CDR3 protein, giving no DNA. The sample features 55,000 to 75,000 distinct CDR3 sequences, with about 0.78% in its top ten. CDR1 is SEHNR, CDR2 FQNEAQ, per germline (reference sequence). The CDR3 extends over 13 amino acids. Researchers reported sorting every CD8+ T cell subset in triplicate, 300,000 cells per sort. Naive CD8+ T lymphocytes were specified as CD45RO-CCR7+CD27+CD95-. On this clonotype: The antigen is unknown.

The V call is TRBV7-9, the J call TRBJ2-5; absent DNA, TCRdb's TRBD2 call cannot be checked. The receptor was isolated from a human donor in good health. Some clones in this sample may be carry-over from other donors' samples. What was sequenced was naive CXCR3+ CD8+ T cells from blood. The sample's subset: CD45RO-CCR7+CD27+CD95- naive CD8+ T cells expressing CXCR3 (TNR3+). This CDR3 reads CASRGDGVETQYF.